These 10 T cell receptor beta chains originate from one sample sequenced in a study of T cells in Graves' hyperthyroidism and ophthalmopathy (dated by TCRdb to the late 2010s). Library creation used multiplex PCR. The instrument was an Illumina HiSeq 2000. Amplification of TCR beta CDR3 regions was carried out from RNA transcripts. For the first round of RT-PCR on the TCR CDR3, the HTBI primer set was used together with the Qiagen OneStep RT-PCR kit. TCRdb handled the public reads itself, with Q25 trimming in fastp and clone calling in MiXCR, and kept productive beta chains. Merged by CDR3 protein, the rows form single entries marked with the most common genes and DNA. The sample data list about 480,000 distinct CDR3 sequences, and around a quarter of these were observed just once. The ten top clones hold approximately 10% of the sample. Sample: blood. These receptor sequences come from a woman aged 25 to 39 with Graves' ophthalmopathy.

J is TRBJ2-2 and V is TRBV6-1; TRBD2 matches at 7 bases. V was clipped by 3 bases and J by 1 base; unmatched bases: 5. The CDR3 totals 16 residues. Per the germline V gene, CDR1 is MNHNS and CDR2 is SASEGT. The CDR3 is CASSDLLAMNTGELFF. CDR3 nucleotides: TGTGCCAGCAGTGACCTACTAGCGATGAACACCGGGGAGCTGTTTTTT.

The chain uses TRBV12-3 or TRBV12-4 and TRBJ2-7; D is possibly TRBD2 (6 bases). V was cut by 8 bases and J by 6 bases, with 17 bases left in between. This CDR3 contains 13 residues. CDR3 nucleotide sequence: TGTGCCAGCGAGCGGGCCCCGGGGGTCGAGCAGTACTTC. This sequence encodes CASERAPGVEQYF.

About this clonotype: The junction does not match germline at one end; this may be a read error. The J gene is TRBJ1-2, the V gene TRBV3-1; tentatively, D is TRBD1 (5 bases). The CDR3 runs to 15 residues. CDR1 is LGHDT and CDR2 is YNNKEL in the germline V gene (reference sequence). For the CDR3, the DNA is TGTGCCAGCATCCAAGGGACGGGCCGTAACTATGGCTACACCTTC. Its translation: CASIQGTGRNYGYTF. Full variable domain (rest looked up from reference TRBV3-1 and TRBJ1-2): DTAVSQTPKYLVTQMGNDKSIKCEQNLGHDTMYWYKQDSKKFLKIMFSYNNKELIINETVPNRFSPKSPDKAHLNLHINSLELGDSAVYFCASIQGTGRNYGYTFGSGTRLTVV.

This clonotype was seen at least ten times. The V and J genes are TRBV6-2 or TRBV6-3 and TRBJ2-2; 7 bases match TRBD2. CDR1 is MNHEY and CDR2 is SVGEGT in the germline V gene. This CDR3 spans 15 amino acids. J gave up 1 base and V 8 bases, and 7 bases lay outside the gene matches. For the CDR3, the DNA is TGTGCCAGCTTCCCGGGGGGTCTGAACACCGGGGAGCTGTTTTTT. This encodes CASFPGGLNTGELFF.

The chain carries TRBV6-2 or TRBV6-3 and TRBJ1-6; no clear D. The CDR3 spans 19 residues. V was trimmed by 6 bases and J by 7 bases, leaving 28 bases between them. Germline loops: CDR1 MNHEY, CDR2 SVGEGT. The CDR3 DNA follows: TGTGCCAGCAGCGAATCTGCCCACCCAACCGCCTTCTGGAATTCACCCCTCCACTTT. This translates into CASSESAHPTAFWNSPLHF.

This clonotype was observed at least ten times. V usage is TRBV27 and J usage is TRBJ2-7; D unresolved. V lost 0 bases and J lost 2, with 11 bases in between. The CDR3 is made up of 15 amino acids. The germline CDR1 and CDR2 sequences are MNHEY and SMNVEV (reference sequence). In nucleotides, the CDR3 is TGTGCCAGCAGTTTATCGATTGTAGGAACCTACGAGCAGTACTTC. It is translated as CASSLSIVGTYEQYF.

This clonotype was counted many times. In DNA form, the CDR3 reads TGTGCCACCAGCAGTGGGGGACAGGGGGGCACTGAAGCTTTCTTT. Translation gives CATSSGGQGGTEAFF. The J gene is TRBJ1-1, the V gene TRBV15; TRBD1 aligns across 11 bases. The CDR3 spans 15 residues. The V and J ends lost 3 bases and 4 bases, in that order; junction bases with no gene match: 4. Looked up from germline, CDR1 is LNHNV and CDR2 is YYDKDF (reference sequence).

This sequence joins TRBV28 and TRBJ1-2, with 9 bases that match TRBD1. Germline V gene sequence: CDR1 MDHEN, CDR2 SYDVKM. The CDR3 has 15 residues. Unmatched junction bases numbered 8, after V lost 4 bases and J lost 5 bases. The chain's CDR3 is CASSSTGQGNYGYTF. The CDR3 DNA reads as TGTGCCAGCAGTTCCACGGGACAGGGAAATTATGGCTACACCTTC.

The rearrangement joins TRBV10-3 to TRBJ1-1; no clear D gene. V lost 4 bases, J lost 7 bases, and 13 bases lay in between. Per germline, CDR1 ENHRY and CDR2 SYGVKD. The CDR3 consists of 13 residues. The CDR3 DNA is TGTGCCATCAGTGTGGCAGGCCCCGGTGAAGCTTTCTTT. It codes for CAISVAGPGEAFF.

This clonotype showed up many times. The chain employs TRBV27 and TRBJ2-6, with unresolved D. CDR1 is MNHEY and CDR2 is SMNVEV in the germline V gene (reference sequence). V lost 6 bases and J lost 0, with 6 bases in between. The CDR3 length is 14 residues. Here the CDR3 reads CASRPHSGANVLTF. The DNA for the CDR3 is TGTGCCAGCAGACCGCACTCTGGGGCCAACGTCCTGACTTTC.